This T cell receptor (beta chain) was profiled in a study of spatial heterogeneity in lung cancer. Across the study: Taken at a median of around 22 months after resection, follow-up PBMC samples underwent sequencing when available.

Time point denoted: blood at routine non-recurrence follow-up after resection. Whole RNA, which was extracted from tumor, nontumor lung tissue or frozen PBMC, was sequenced without any cell sorting. CDR3 length equals 15 residues. With 0 bases removed from V and 11 bases from J, the gap between germline ends came to 15 bases. Germline V gives CDR1 SGDLS, CDR2 YYNGEE. TCRdb called the 5' RACE reads again in MiXCR, with one record for every CDR3 protein. The sample includes roughly 26,000 distinct CDR3 sequences, approximately 6% of them seen just once. This clonotype was seen many times. Sequencing used PBMCs, obtained at follow-up. The sequence was obtained from a male donor with early-stage non-small cell lung cancer. The gene calls are TRBV9 and TRBJ1-6, with TRBD1 as a possible D gene (5 bases). CDR3 protein: CASSVGSGSYAPLHF. The CDR3 DNA follows: TGTGCCAGCAGCGTAGGGTCAGGGTCGTACGCACCCCTCCACTTT.